A single sample is the source of the 10 T cell receptor beta chains below, sequenced in a study of response to subunit inactivated influenza vaccine. MiXCR, applied by TCRdb to the RT-PCR reads, yields one record per CDR3 protein. Of 150,000 to 200,000 distinct CDR3 sequences listed, roughly 12% are singletons. The same sample was also studied in work on T cells expressing NK-cell markers. That report notes: UMIs were included in TCR beta cDNA generated by 5'RACE template switching.

Sequenced material: CD8+ T cells sorted from PBMCs, taken 11 to 12 days after vaccination. These receptors were collected from a man aged 45-65 years who received an inactivated influenza vaccine.

The chain uses TRBV6-2 or TRBV6-3 and TRBJ1-1; D is unresolved. Trimming took 1 base from V and 0 from J, leaving 12 bases between them. The CDR3 is 16 residues long. CDR1 and CDR2 from the germline V gene are MNHEY and SVGEGT. The CDR3 DNA reads TGTGCCAGCAGTTACTGGGCCCCGGCAGTGAACACTGAAGCTTTCTTT. As protein: CASSYWAPAVNTEAFF.

V usage is TRBV19 and J usage is TRBJ1-4; no clear D gene. CDR3 size: 11 residues. In germline, CDR1 is LNHDA, CDR2 SQIVND (reference sequence). V was clipped by 5 bases and J by 7 bases, with 5 bases between them. The CDR3 coding sequence is TGTGCCAGTAGTGGGCGTGAAAAACTGTTTTTT. Amino acids: CASSGREKLFF.

The sample holds a few counts of this clonotype. The genes are TRBV3-1 and TRBJ2-1; maybe TRBD2 (5 bases). This CDR3 has 17 amino acids. Trimming cost V 0 bases and J 3 bases, with 15 bases left between them. From germline, CDR1 is LGHDT and CDR2 YNNKEL (reference sequence). In DNA form, the CDR3 reads TGTGCCAGCAGCCAAGATACAACGCTAGCACACTACAATGAGCAGTTCTTC. Its translation: CASSQDTTLAHYNEQFF.

The V and J genes are TRBV28 and TRBJ2-7; 7 bases align to TRBD1. The CDR3 consists of 13 residues. J was trimmed by 3 bases and V by 3 bases; bases with no gene match: 2. CDR1 is MDHEN, CDR2 SYDVKM, per germline. The CDR3 reads CASSFPGGYEQYF. The CDR3 nucleotides are TGTGCCAGCAGTTTTCCAGGGGGCTACGAGCAGTACTTC.

This clonotype was recorded many times. For the CDR3, the DNA is TGTGCCAGCAGTGAAGGGCCAGGGGGTCAGCCCCAGCATTTT. Protein: CASSEGPGGQPQHF. The V gene is TRBV6-1, the J gene TRBJ1-5; 7 nucleotides match TRBD1. The V gene's germline CDR1 is MNHNS and CDR2 SASEGT. The CDR3 length is 14 residues. The V gene end was trimmed by 1 base and the J gene end by 6 bases; junction bases not matched to a gene: 3.

Only a few counts were recorded for this clonotype. The chain combines TRBV20-1 with TRBJ2-7; TRBD2 agrees at 11 bases. Germline V gene lookup returns CDR1 DFQATT and CDR2 SNEGSKA (reference sequence). J gave up 4 bases and V 0 bases, and 17 bases lay outside the gene matches. This CDR3 is built from 19 residues. The CDR3, as DNA: TGCAGTGCTAGAGATCTCGGGCTAGCGGGGGGCCGGGGGTCTTACGAGCAGTACTTC. The encoded protein is CSARDLGLAGGRGSYEQYF.

The chain combines TRBV20-1 with TRBJ2-7; 10 bases line up with TRBD2. The ends lost 3 bases at V and 2 bases at J; junction bases unmatched: 7. This CDR3 contains 15 residues. In germline, CDR1 is DFQATT, CDR2 SNEGSKA (reference sequence). CDR3 in amino acids: CSASDLAGDTYEQYF. The CDR3 nucleotides are TGCAGTGCTAGTGATCTAGCGGGAGACACCTACGAGCAGTACTTC.

This clonotype was detected only a few times. The CDR3 is CASSSTETTSTDTQYF. CDR3 coding DNA: TGTGCCAGCAGTTCGACCGAAACTACTAGCACAGATACGCAGTATTTT. The chain couples TRBV27 to TRBJ2-3; D unresolved. The CDR3 length is 16 residues. Germline CDR1 reads MNHEY; CDR2 reads SMNVEV (reference sequence). V lost 4 bases and J 0 bases, leaving 14 bases between the germline ends.

In its sample, this clonotype was seen a few times. The V and J genes are TRBV5-1 and TRBJ2-2, with 7 bases aligning to TRBD2. V lost 4 bases and J lost 4; bases outside the gene matches: 10. Germline V CDR1 and CDR2: SGHRS, YFSETQ. This CDR3 has 16 amino acids. CDR3 DNA: TGCGCCAGCAGCCGGGGGGACTTGTCGAGCACCGGGGAGCTGTTTTTT. This sequence encodes CASSRGDLSSTGELFF.

The rearrangement uses TRBV12-3 or TRBV12-4 and TRBJ2-2; tentative D call: TRBD2 (6 bases). The length of the CDR3 is 15 residues. V lost 3 bases to trimming and J lost 1 base, with 9 bases between them. The CDR3 is CASSLIGGNTGELFF. For the CDR3, the DNA is TGTGCCAGCAGTTTGATCGGGGGGAACACCGGGGAGCTGTTTTTT.